One T cell receptor beta chain is described in this entry. This entry belongs to a study of blood T cell repertoires in COVID-19. Per germline, CDR1 ENHRY and CDR2 SYGVKD. Losses at the gene ends were 6 bases for V and 7 bases for J; bases not matched to a gene: 2. The CDR3 is 14 amino acids. Profiling relied on immunoSEQ multiplex PCR, and the TCRdb table lists in-frame clones only, not all of them. The sample lists around 190,000 clones, 89% occurring once. The chain combines TRBV10-3 with TRBJ2-1; 14 positions agree with TRBD2. The source of this sequence is a man younger than 35 who had recovered from COVID-19. The source material was peripheral blood. CDR3: CAISGTSGGNEQFF. CDR3 nucleotides: TGTGCCATCAGCGGGACTAGCGGGGGTAATGAGCAGTTCTTC.